This note documents a single T cell receptor (beta chain) sequence. Allocation to cohorts depended on clinical history reported by the participants. Per the germline V gene, CDR1 is GTSNPN and CDR2 is SVGIG (reference sequence). The V gene end was trimmed by 0 bases and the J gene end by 4 bases; junction bases not matched to a gene: 5. The CDR3 contains 15 residues. This record comes from a study of blood T cell repertoires in COVID-19. As for the study in general: Samples representing acute and convalescent COVID-19 were sourced from the United States, Italy and Spain.

Method: immunoSEQ multiplex PCR; TCRdb's copy keeps in-frame clones and lacks some. The table lists hundreds of thousands of clones, around nine tenths of them singletons, with under 2% in the top ten. The V gene is TRBV30, the J gene TRBJ2-1, with 8 bases lining up with TRBD1. This receptor was obtained from a woman aged 45-65 years who had recovered from COVID-19. Sequencing input: PBMCs or T cells enriched from blood (not recorded which). The CDR3 spells CAWSVRDRRYNEQFF. CDR3 bases: TGTGCCTGGAGTGTCCGGGACAGGAGGTACAATGAGCAGTTCTTC. The full variable domain, in which reference TRBV30 and TRBJ2-1 provide the parts outside the CDR3, is SQTIHQWPATLVQPVGSPLSLECTVEGTSNPNLYWYRQAAGRGLQLLFYSVGIGQISSEVPQNLSASRPQDRQFILSSKKLLLSDSGFYLCAWSVRDRRYNEQFFGPGTRLTVL.